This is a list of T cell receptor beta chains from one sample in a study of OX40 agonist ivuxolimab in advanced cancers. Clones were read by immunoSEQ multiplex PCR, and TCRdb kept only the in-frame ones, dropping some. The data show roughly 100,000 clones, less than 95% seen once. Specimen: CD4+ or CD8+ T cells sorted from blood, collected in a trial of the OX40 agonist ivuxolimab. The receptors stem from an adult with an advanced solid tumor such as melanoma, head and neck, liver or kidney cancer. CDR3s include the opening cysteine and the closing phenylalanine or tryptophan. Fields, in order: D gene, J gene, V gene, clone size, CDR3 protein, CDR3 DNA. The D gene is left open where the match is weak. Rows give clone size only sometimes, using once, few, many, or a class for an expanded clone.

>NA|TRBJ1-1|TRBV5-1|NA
CASSLQGPNTEAFF
TGCGCCAGCAGCTTACAGGGCCCGAACACTGAAGCTTTCTTT
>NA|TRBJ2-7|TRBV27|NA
CASSFSPPVGQYF
TGTGCCAGCAGTTTTTCTCCCCCGGTCGGGCAGTACTTC
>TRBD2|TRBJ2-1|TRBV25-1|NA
CASKGAGGNNEQFF
TGTGCCAGCAAGGGAGCGGGAGGGAACAATGAGCAGTTCTTC
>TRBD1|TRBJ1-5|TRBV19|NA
CASSTGAEQPQHF
TGTGCCAGTAGCACAGGGGCAGAACAGCCCCAGCATTTT
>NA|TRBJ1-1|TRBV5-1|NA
CASSFSQRGWNTEAFF
TGCGCCAGCAGCTTCAGTCAGCGCGGGTGGAACACTGAAGCTTTCTTT
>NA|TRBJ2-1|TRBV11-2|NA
CASSLVGWRSSYNEQFF
TGTGCCAGCAGCTTAGTTGGGTGGCGGAGCTCCTACAATGAGCAGTTCTTC
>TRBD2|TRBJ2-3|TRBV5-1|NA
CASRRGTSGRTDTQYF
TGCGCCAGCAGGCGGGGGACTAGCGGGCGTACAGATACGCAGTATTTT
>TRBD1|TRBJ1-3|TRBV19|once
CATGQGRSGNTIYF
TGTGCCACAGGACAGGGTCGCTCTGGAAACACCATATATTTT
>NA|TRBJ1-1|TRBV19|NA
CASSMYRQWSGTEAFF
TGTGCCAGTAGTATGTACCGACAGTGGTCGGGAACTGAAGCTTTCTTT
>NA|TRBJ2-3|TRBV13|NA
CASSLGETTDTQYF
TGTGCCAGCAGCTTGGGAGAGACCACAGATACGCAGTATTTT
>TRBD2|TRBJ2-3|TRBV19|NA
CATRTSGRVPDTQYF
TGTGCCACCAGGACTAGCGGGAGAGTCCCAGATACGCAGTATTTT
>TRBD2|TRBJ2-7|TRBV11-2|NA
CASSLDGTSVYEQYF
TGTGCCAGCAGCTTAGACGGGACTAGCGTTTACGAGCAGTACTTC
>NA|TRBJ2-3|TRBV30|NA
CAWTPYSGRTDTQYF
TGTGCCTGGACCCCGTATAGCGGACGCACAGATACGCAGTATTTT
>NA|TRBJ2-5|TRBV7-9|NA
CASSPGVEETQYF
TGTGCCAGCAGCCCGGGGGTCGAAGAGACCCAGTACTTC
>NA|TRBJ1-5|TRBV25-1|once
CASSDSGGGNQPQHF
TGTGCCAGCAGTGATAGTGGAGGTGGCAATCAGCCCCAGCATTTT
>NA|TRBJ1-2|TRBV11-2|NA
CASSLEGDGYTF
TGTGCCAGCAGCTTAGAGGGGGATGGCTACACCTTC
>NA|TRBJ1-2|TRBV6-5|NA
CASSPDGGFTYGYTF
TGTGCCAGCAGTCCCGACGGAGGATTTACATATGGCTACACCTTC
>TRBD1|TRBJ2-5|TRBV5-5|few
CASSKGQGGSETQYF
TGTGCCAGCAGCAAGGGACAGGGGGGATCAGAGACCCAGTACTTC
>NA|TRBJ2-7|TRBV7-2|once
CASSLGPSYEQYF
TGTGCCAGCAGCTTAGGCCCCTCCTACGAGCAGTACTTC
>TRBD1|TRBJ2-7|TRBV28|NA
CASSIRQGLGYEQYF
TGTGCCAGCAGTATAAGACAGGGCCTAGGCTACGAGCAGTACTTC
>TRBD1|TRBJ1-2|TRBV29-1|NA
CSVGLGQDYGYTF
TGCAGCGTGGGTCTTGGACAGGACTATGGCTACACCTTC
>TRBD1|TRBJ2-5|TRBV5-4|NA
CASSQGQGFETQYF
TGTGCCAGCAGCCAGGGACAGGGGTTTGAGACCCAGTACTTC